This T cell receptor beta chain was retrieved from a study of blood T cell repertoires in COVID-19. Across the whole study: Collection of acute and convalescent COVID-19 samples took place in the United States, Italy and Spain.

Clones were sequenced by immunoSEQ multiplex PCR, and TCRdb holds only the in-frame ones, with some missing. The sample has around 330,000 clones; more than 75% are singletons. CDR1 SQVTM and CDR2 ANQGSEA come from the germline V gene. This CDR3 comprises 16 residues. With 3 bases clipped from V and 4 bases from J, the junction kept 11 bases outside the gene matches. This chain connects TRBV29-1 to TRBJ1-1; 10 bases match TRBD1. The receptor was isolated from a woman aged 45 to 65 with active or convalescent COVID-19. The sequencing sample was made of peripheral blood. CDR3 in amino acids: CSVDNVVRTGGTEAFF. The DNA for the CDR3 is TGCAGCGTTGATAATGTGGTCAGGACAGGGGGCACTGAAGCTTTCTTT. Filled out from reference TRBV29-1 and TRBJ1-1, the complete variable domain reads SAVISQKPSRDICQRGTSLTIQCQVDSQVTMMFWYRQQPGQSLTLIATANQGSEATYESGFVIDKFPISRPNLTFSTLTVSNMSPEDSSIYLCSVDNVVRTGGTEAFFGQGTRLTVV.